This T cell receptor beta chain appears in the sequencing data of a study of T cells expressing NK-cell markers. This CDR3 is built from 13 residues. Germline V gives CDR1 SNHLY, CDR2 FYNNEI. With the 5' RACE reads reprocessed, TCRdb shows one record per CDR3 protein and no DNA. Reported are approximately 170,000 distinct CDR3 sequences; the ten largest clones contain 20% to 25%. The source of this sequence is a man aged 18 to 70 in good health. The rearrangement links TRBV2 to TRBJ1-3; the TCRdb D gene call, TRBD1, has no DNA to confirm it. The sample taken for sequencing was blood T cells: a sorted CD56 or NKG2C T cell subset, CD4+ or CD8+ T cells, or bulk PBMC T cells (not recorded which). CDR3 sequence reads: CASREDRENTIYF.